A single sample gave rise to the 18 T cell receptor beta chains below, sequenced in a study of blood T cells in healthy people across ages. A second about 7 to 12 cycle PCR used barcoded and J-beta primers. One entry per CDR3 protein, called by TCRdb with MiXCR from the 5' RACE reads. The table lists about 780,000 distinct CDR3 sequences, less than 80% of them singletons, with around a quarter in the top ten. Sample: blood. The receptor set was obtained from a man aged 25-45 years in good health.

Notes on this clonotype: This is likely a read error, given that the CDR3 carries no conserved phenylalanine or tryptophan at its end. The chain couples TRBV20-1 to TRBJ1-5, with a possible D match to TRBD1 (5 bases). There are 18 residues in the CDR3. The ends were cut back, 4 bases at V and 8 bases at J, with 30 bases in the middle. Germline assignment: CDR1 DFQATT and CDR2 SNEGSKA (reference sequence). In DNA, the CDR3 is TGCAGTGCTAAAGCGAAAAGAGGTCCTCAGGGACCGTGGGAGCCCCAGCATTCT. Protein sequence: CSAKAKRGPQGPWEPQHS.

In its sample, this clonotype was seen a few times. The chain uses TRBV20-1 and TRBJ2-4; D possibly matches TRBD1 or TRBD2 (5 bases each). CDR1 and CDR2 (germline): DFQATT, SNEGSKA (reference sequence). This CDR3 is 12 amino acids long. The V end was cut by 5 bases, the J end by 13 bases, with 18 bases between. CDR3 amino acids: CSAARGLQEQYF. CDR3 bases: TGCAGTGCTGCCCGGGGCCTTCAGGAGCAGTACTTC.

A single count supports this clonotype. The V call is TRBV6-5, the J call TRBJ2-1; 8 positions match TRBD2. The CDR3 runs 15 residues. Unmatched junction bases numbered 8, after V lost 7 bases and J lost 3 bases. The germline gives CDR1 MNHEY, CDR2 SVGAGI. The chain's CDR3 is CASTRSGDHYNEQFF. The CDR3 DNA reads as TGTGCCAGCACCCGTAGCGGGGACCACTACAATGAGCAGTTCTTC.

V and J are TRBV20-1 and TRBJ2-3; D ambiguous. The germline V gene encodes CDR1 DFQATT and CDR2 SNEGSKA (reference sequence). This CDR3 is built from 13 residues. V shed 7 bases and J shed 7 bases, with 18 bases lying between them. The chain's CDR3 is CSGHPLGPYTQYF. The CDR3 DNA is TGCAGTGGCCATCCCCTCGGACCTTATACGCAGTATTTT.

The table lists this clonotype with a count of one. The V gene is TRBV11-1, the J gene TRBJ1-1; no definite D call. The CDR3 has 14 residues. Germline assignment: CDR1 SGHAT and CDR2 FQDESV (reference sequence). Trimming pared 3 bases from V and 0 bases from J, leaving 8 bases between. The CDR3 region has the DNA TGTGCCAGCAGCTTGATTGAGCTGAACACTGAAGCTTTCTTT. This codes for CASSLIELNTEAFF.

The chain recombines TRBV6-2 or TRBV6-3 with TRBJ2-3; D gene unclear. Trimming cost V 2 bases and J 0 bases, with 6 bases left between them. Per the germline V gene, CDR1 is MNHEY and CDR2 is SVGEGT. The CDR3 contains 14 residues. This CDR3 reads CASSYGPSTDTQYF. As DNA, the CDR3 is TGTGCCAGCAGTTACGGGCCGAGCACAGATACGCAGTATTTT.

The gene calls are TRBV7-2 and TRBJ2-7, with a weak D call TRBD2 (6 bases). CDR1 is SGHTA, CDR2 FQGNSA, per germline. The V end lost 4 bases, the J end lost 7 bases, and 14 bases lay between the germline ends. The CDR3 length is 13 residues. CDR3 amino acids: CASSSGLSWEQYF. CDR3 nucleotide sequence: TGTGCCAGCAGCTCGGGACTTTCGTGGGAGCAGTACTTC.

The gene calls are TRBV5-4 and TRBJ1-2, with D tentatively TRBD1 (5 bases). The CDR3 totals 14 residues. V gave up 6 bases and J gave up 8 bases, with 20 bases separating them. The V gene's germline CDR1 is SGHNT and CDR2 YYREEE (reference sequence). The CDR3 is CASTRTPTAFGYTF. CDR3 DNA sequence: TGTGCCAGCACCAGGACACCAACCGCGTTCGGCTACACCTTC.

The chain links TRBV7-2 to TRBJ2-5; 7 bases are a match to TRBD1. This CDR3 has 15 residues. Per germline, CDR1 SGHTA and CDR2 FQGNSA. Losses at the gene ends were 4 bases for V and 2 bases for J; bases not matched to a gene: 7. The CDR3 loop reads CASSWGQLSQETQYF. The DNA of the CDR3 is TGTGCCAGCAGCTGGGGACAGCTCTCACAAGAGACCCAGTACTTC.

The gene calls are TRBV7-2 and TRBJ2-4; D unresolved. Gene TRBJ2-7 matches the end of the DNA better, so the J call may be wrong. Germline lookup yields CDR1 SGHTA and CDR2 FQGNSA. This CDR3 contains 15 residues. Here the CDR3 reads CASSFLGLESDEQYF. The CDR3 DNA reads as TGTGCCAGCAGCTTCCTAGGGTTGGAAAGCGACGAGCAGTACTTC.

This clonotype has only a few counts. V usage is TRBV10-3 and J usage is TRBJ2-3, with 8 bases aligning to TRBD2. Germline V gives CDR1 ENHRY, CDR2 SYGVKD. This CDR3 is built from 15 residues. The J segment lost 1 base and the V segment lost 7 bases, leaving 7 bases of the junction unmatched. CDR3 in amino acids: CAIKERGSGTDTQYF. In DNA form, the CDR3 reads TGTGCCATCAAGGAGCGGGGGTCCGGCACAGATACGCAGTATTTT.

V is TRBV29-1 and J is TRBJ2-3; D is unclear. With 2 bases removed from V and 3 bases from J, the gap between germline ends came to 6 bases. The CDR3 is made up of 12 amino acids. Germline CDR1 reads SQVTM; CDR2 reads ANQGSEA. The CDR3 sequence: CSVELETDTQYF. CDR3 DNA sequence: TGCAGCGTTGAACTGGAGACAGATACGCAGTATTTT.

The chain uses TRBV6-5 and TRBJ2-7; 7 bases are shared with TRBD2. Per the germline V gene, CDR1 is MNHEY and CDR2 is SVGAGI. Trimming took 0 bases from V and 3 from J; bases not matched to a gene: 5. The CDR3 is made up of 15 amino acids. The CDR3 spells CASSYSSSGDYEQYF. DNA for the CDR3: TGTGCCAGCAGTTACTCGTCCAGCGGGGACTACGAGCAGTACTTC.

A note on this clonotype: Mismatch with germline at one junction end may stem from a read error. This chain joins TRBV29-1 and TRBJ2-4; 8 nucleotides agree with TRBD1. With the DNA end fitting TRBJ2-7 better, the J assignment may be wrong. This CDR3 is 12 amino acids long. The germline gives CDR1 SQVTM, CDR2 ANQGSEA. CDR3 loop: CGVDLQGDEQYF. The CDR3 DNA reads TGCGGCGTTGACTTACAGGGGGACGAGCAGTACTTC.

The chain has TRBV12-3 or TRBV12-4 and TRBJ2-5, with 11 bases lining up with TRBD2. Trimming cost V 3 bases and J 4 bases; bases outside gene matches: 7. The CDR3 has 16 amino acids. The CDR3: CASSLWLAGGRETQYF. CDR3 bases: TGTGCCAGCAGTTTGTGGCTAGCGGGGGGCAGAGAGACCCAGTACTTC.

CDR3 bases: TGTGCCAGCAGTGACAGGGGAGACGAGCAGTACTTC. Amino acid sequence: CASSDRGDEQYF. The chain couples TRBV27 to TRBJ2-5, with 8 bases aligning to TRBD1. The better agreement between TRBJ2-7 and the DNA end casts doubt on the J call. The germline V gene encodes CDR1 MNHEY and CDR2 SMNVEV (reference sequence). This CDR3 spans 12 amino acids.

The CDR3 sequence is CSALGGISSDSNQPQHF. CDR3 nucleotides: TGCAGTGCTCTGGGAGGCATCTCATCAGATAGCAATCAGCCCCAGCATTTT. The chain joins TRBV20-1 to TRBJ1-5; D is ambiguous. The CDR3 spans 17 residues. Germline loops: CDR1 DFQATT, CDR2 SNEGSKA (reference sequence). V gave up 5 bases and J gave up 0 bases, with 20 bases separating them.

J is TRBJ2-4 and V is TRBV7-8; D may be TRBD1 (6 bases). Trimming cost V 2 bases and J 13 bases, with 27 bases left between them. The CDR3 covers 17 residues. CDR1 SGHVS and CDR2 FQNEAQ come from the germline V gene. The CDR3 reads CASSLSRGQFPSWEQYF. The CDR3 DNA sequence: TGTGCCAGCAGCTTATCCCGCGGACAGTTCCCTTCTTGGGAGCAGTACTTC. Filled out from reference TRBV7-8 and TRBJ2-4, the complete variable domain reads GAGVSQSPRYKVAKRGQDVALRCDPISGHVSLFWYQQALGQGPEFLTYFQNEAQLDKSGLPSDRFFAERPEGSVSTLKIQRTQQEDSAVYLCASSLSRGQFPSWEQYFGAGTRLSVL.